The sequence of this T cell receptor (beta chain) was determined in a study of blood T cells in healthy people across ages. General study results and limits: Naive CD4+ cells and diversity were both higher in long-lived donors than in aged donors.

Primed by a sample-barcoded 5' primer and a J-beta primer mix, a second PCR proceeded for about 7 to 11 cycles. TCRdb independently ran MiXCR on the 5' RACE reads; one entry per CDR3 protein. The sample has 1,800,000 or so distinct CDR3 sequences, 39% seen once; the top ten hold 20% to 25%. The V and J ends lost 5 bases and 3 bases respectively, with 10 bases between them. Germline V gene data show CDR1 as MGHRA and CDR2 as YSYEKL. This CDR3 spans 13 amino acids. Worth noting for this clonotype: Its specificity is not known.

The receptor's source is a human donor in good health. The source material was blood. This chain uses TRBV4-1 with TRBJ2-5, with D possibly called TRBD1 or TRBD2 (5 bases each). The CDR3 DNA reads as TGCGCCAGCAGCATCGTGGGGGAAGAGACCCAGTACTTC. The encoded protein is CASSIVGEETQYF.